A selection of T cell receptor beta chains follows, all from one sample in a study of CD8 T cells in Susac syndrome. Using its own MiXCR run on the immunoSEQ multiplex PCR reads, TCRdb lists one record per CDR3 protein. The sample yields under 200,000 distinct CDR3 sequences, roughly 95% seen once. Sequencing was carried out using CD4+ T cells from PBMCs. These receptors were collected from a human donor with Susac syndrome. Both conserved end residues are part of each CDR3. The D gene is left open where the match is weak. Not all rows give a size; the values are once, few, many and, for expanded clones, a class.

V gene	D gene	J gene	clone size	CDR3 DNA	CDR3 protein
TRBV7-2	.	TRBJ2-1	few	TGTGCCAGCAGCTTAGTAGGGGCGAGCTCCTACAATGAGCAGTTCTTC	CASSLVGASSYNEQFF
TRBV27	.	TRBJ1-1	once	TGTGCCAGCAGTTTATGGCAGAACGCAAACACTGAAGCTTTCTTT	CASSLWQNANTEAFF
TRBV20-1	TRBD2	TRBJ2-1	once	TGCAGTGCCTACCTAGCGGGAGGGTACAATGAGCAGTTCTTC	CSAYLAGGYNEQFF
TRBV28	TRBD1	TRBJ2-3	.	TGTGCCAGCCACCTTCAGGGGGCTAGCACAGATACGCAGTATTTT	CASHLQGASTDTQYF
TRBV3-1	TRBD2	TRBJ2-3	once	TGTGCCAGCAGCCAAACGGGGGGGGATACGCAGTATTTT	CASSQTGGDTQYF
TRBV6-5	.	TRBJ1-4	.	TGTGCCAGCAGTTACGGAGTCAGAACTAATGAAAAACTGTTTTTT	CASSYGVRTNEKLFF
TRBV29-1	TRBD1	TRBJ1-1	.	TGCAGCGCGGGACAGATCACTGAAGCTTTCTTT	CSAGQITEAFF
TRBV7-9	TRBD1	TRBJ1-2	.	TGTGCCAGCAGCTCCCGACAGGGGTTTGCCTATGGCTACACCTTC	CASSSRQGFAYGYTF
TRBV20-1	.	TRBJ2-1	.	TGCAGTGCTCCCTATTTGGGGGGCAATGAGCAGTTCTTC	CSAPYLGGNEQFF
TRBV7-6	.	TRBJ2-1	.	TGTGCCAGCAGCCAGCCGACAGCCAATGAGCAGTTCTTC	CASSQPTANEQFF
TRBV7-9	.	TRBJ1-4	.	TGTGCCAGCTCCTGGGCCGGGGATGAAAAACTGTTTTTT	CASSWAGDEKLFF
TRBV30	.	TRBJ2-5	.	TGTGCCTGGGGGGCTCGGGAGACCCAGTACTTC	CAWGARETQYF
TRBV30	TRBD1	TRBJ2-7	.	TGTGCCTGGAGTCGACAGGGCCGACTAACCTCCTACGAGCAGTACTTC	CAWSRQGRLTSYEQYF
TRBV30	.	TRBJ2-2	once	TGTGCCTGGAGCACGAGGAACACCGGGGAGCTGTTTTTT	CAWSTRNTGELFF
TRBV6-2/TRBV6-3	TRBD2	TRBJ2-1	.	TGTGCCAGCCGTATGCGGGGGGGTCTAGATGAGCAGTTCTTC	CASRMRGGLDEQFF
TRBV12-3/TRBV12-4	TRBD2	TRBJ2-7	.	TGTGCCAGCAGTCCGCAAGCGGGAGGCTCCTACGAGCAGTACTTC	CASSPQAGGSYEQYF
TRBV6-6	TRBD1	TRBJ2-1	.	TGTGCCAGCAGTCGGGACAGGGCAGGCAACAATGAGCAGTTCTTC	CASSRDRAGNNEQFF
TRBV30	.	TRBJ2-7	.	TGTGCCTGGAGTACGGCTTGGGGAATATACGAGCAGTACTTC	CAWSTAWGIYEQYF
TRBV7-9	.	TRBJ2-1	.	TGTGCCAGCAGCTTATTCCCGGGTACGGTAGTGCACAATGAGCAGTTCTTC	CASSLFPGTVVHNEQFF
TRBV6-1	TRBD1	TRBJ1-2	once	TGTGCCAGCAGTGGGACAGGATTACCTGGCTACACCTTC	CASSGTGLPGYTF
TRBV7-2	TRBD2	TRBJ2-1	.	TGTGCCAGCAGCGCGACTAGCGGATCCTACAATGAGCAGTTCTTC	CASSATSGSYNEQFF
TRBV4-3	.	TRBJ2-5	.	TGCGCCAGCAGCCAAGAAGGGCGGGGCTCCCAGTACTTC	CASSQEGRGSQYF
TRBV5-1	TRBD1	TRBJ1-2	.	TGCGCCAGCAGCCCCAGGGACAGCTCCTATGGCTACACCTTC	CASSPRDSSYGYTF
TRBV5-4	.	TRBJ1-2	once	TGTGCCAGCAGCTTTGGGGGGCAGCGCTATGGCTACACCTTC	CASSFGGQRYGYTF
TRBV30	.	TRBJ1-1	.	TGTGCCTGGAGTGTATGGGGGGCGGCCGACACTGAAGCTTTCTTT	CAWSVWGAADTEAFF
TRBV30	.	TRBJ1-1	once	TGTGCCTGGCGTGGGGATGGGGGGGGCACTGAAGCTTTCTTT	CAWRGDGGGTEAFF
TRBV28	.	TRBJ2-2	.	TGTGCCAGCAGTTCAGGGGCACAGGGCAGGGGGGAGCTGTTTTTT	CASSSGAQGRGELFF